The T cell receptor (beta chain) under discussion was sequenced for a study of cytomegalovirus exposure and HLA in healthy donors. Study-level results: Solely CMV serostatus was available to characterize immune exposure. The authors enumerated some 160 TCR beta chains as linked to cytomegalovirus.

About this clone: What it recognizes is unknown.

The PCR used 60 Vbeta and 13 Jbeta primers. The data were produced by immunoSEQ multiplex PCR, yet TCRdb's version contains in-frame clones alone and is incomplete. Its table records under 200,000 clones. This CDR3 region has 17 residues. V shed 2 bases and J shed 4 bases, with 20 bases lying between them. Germline CDR1 KGHSH, CDR2 LQKENI. The TCR was taken from a man between 25 and 39 years old in good health and CMV-seronegative. The specimen was PBMCs. The chain joins TRBV18 to TRBJ1-1; the D gene is possibly TRBD1 (5 bases). CDR3 coding DNA: TGTGCCAGCTCACCAACTCCGGGACTAGTGAGATTCACTGAAGCTTTCTTT. It codes for CASSPTPGLVRFTEAFF. Combining the CDR3 with reference TRBV18 and TRBJ1-1 gives the whole variable domain NAGVMQNPRHLVRRRGQEARLRCSPMKGHSHVYWYRQLPEEGLKFMVYLQKENIIDESGMPKERFSAEFPKEGPSILRIQQVVRGDSAAYFCASSPTPGLVRFTEAFFGQGTRLTVV.